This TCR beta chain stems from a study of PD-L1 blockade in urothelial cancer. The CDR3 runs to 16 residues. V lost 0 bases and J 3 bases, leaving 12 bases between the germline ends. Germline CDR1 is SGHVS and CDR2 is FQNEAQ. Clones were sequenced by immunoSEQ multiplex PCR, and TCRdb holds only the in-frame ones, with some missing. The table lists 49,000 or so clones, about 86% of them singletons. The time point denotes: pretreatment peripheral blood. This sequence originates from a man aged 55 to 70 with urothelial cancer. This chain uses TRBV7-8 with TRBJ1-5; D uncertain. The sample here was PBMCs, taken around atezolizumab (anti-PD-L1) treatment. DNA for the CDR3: TGTGCCAGCAGCTTAGCGCAAATGACACACAATCAGCCCCAGCATTTT. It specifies CASSLAQMTHNQPQHF.